The clone carrying this T cell receptor beta chain was detected only once. The data derive from a study of blood T cell repertoires in COVID-19. Study-level information: The cDNA or gDNA used as material had been derived from T cells, B-cell-depleted T cells, or PBMCs.

TCRdb's table, derived via immunoSEQ multiplex PCR, lists solely in-frame clones and lacks some. The table includes approximately 85,000 clones, roughly nine tenths detected once. With 8 bases removed from V and 4 bases from J, the gap between germline ends came to 11 bases. The CDR3 runs 12 residues. The clonotype was recovered from a man aged 50 or older with acute or convalescent COVID-19. The rearrangement joins TRBV12-3 or TRBV12-4 to TRBJ2-5, with D perhaps TRBD2 (6 bases). Sequences were obtained from peripheral blood. The CDR3 sequence is CASGVGGETQYF. CDR3 in DNA: TGTGCCAGCGGAGTCGGGGGAGAGACCCAGTACTTC.